This TCR beta chain was recovered during a study of T cells in Graves' hyperthyroidism and ophthalmopathy (dated by TCRdb to 2018 to 2020). Regarding the complete study: Peripheral blood was sampled at the time of initial diagnosis, prior to any treatment. In roughly six Graves' hyperthyroidism patients, the study also compared T-cell repertoires from thyroid tissue with T-cell repertoires from blood. The 100 discovery patients were randomly split 7:3 into training and test sets. TCR Vbeta CDR3 sequencing of 135 peripheral blood samples (under 45 ophthalmopathy, 75 hyperthyroidism and 17 progressor patients) is reported in the paper. Once sampling was done, hyperthyroidism patients were given methimazole at a starting dose of 30 mg daily, whereas ophthalmopathy patients were given high-dose intravenous methylprednisolone. Prospective prediction of ophthalmopathy was tested in an independent validation cohort consisting of 18 to 20 hyperthyroidism patients and some 15 patients who later progressed to ophthalmopathy. TCR V-J signatures able to tell the groups apart were searched for in a discovery cohort of 90 to 100 patients, of whom about 40 had Graves' ophthalmopathy and some 60 had stable Graves' hyperthyroidism. Overall study results and their limits: No statistical method was used to set the sample size in advance, and investigators knew the group allocation. In validation, progression to ophthalmopathy was predicted by the model with 65% to 71% sensitivity and about 72% specificity, a median of around 6.5 months before onset. Most expanded thyroid clonotypes (frequency above 0.001) were also detected in blood, a finding suggesting that blood repertoires may reflect thyroid immune responses. In cross-validation, a model built on a 13 V-J signature told ophthalmopathy apart from stable hyperthyroidism with 85% to 90% sensitivity and roughly 83% specificity, and in testing the same model reached 80%/75%.

Taken from cysteine to phenylalanine, the CDR3 has 13 residues. The read is trimmed to its CDR3 DNA, 39 bases read in frame from base 1. The CDR1 and CDR2 encoded by the germline V gene are ENHRY and SYGVKD. V ends up 10 bases short and J 5 bases short, with an unmatched junction base count of 8. The TCR beta CDR3 regions were amplified from the RNA transcripts. For the first round of RT-PCR on the TCR CDR3, the HTBI primer set was used together with the Qiagen OneStep RT-PCR kit. Libraries were constructed in a second round of multiplex PCR, after which size selection and purification were performed. Libraries were sequenced paired-end with 100 bp reads on an Illumina HiSeq2000. The study's processing was this. SOAPnuke was used to process the raw data, throwing out any read that contained adapters or uncalled bases, had a mean Phred below 15, or lacked an exact constant-primer or identifier match. COPE v1.2.5 was used to merge the high-quality paired reads, and each unique nucleotide sequence was defined as a clonotype. MiTCR v1.1 was used to align the clonotypes against IMGT TRBV, TRBD and TRBJ reference segments. Analysis was restricted to V-J combinations with a frequency above 0.0001, which covered 99.2% of repertoires. The TCS score was defined as the ratio of F50 (clonal expansion) to E x V (chaos), calculated using BLOSUM62-based TCRdist between CDR3 peptides within each V-J. Welch's t-statistics and random forest reduced around 520 V-J features to about 13, which were used in a naive Bayes classifier (R e1071). Thyroid-blood repertoire similarity was quantified with the Morisita-Horn index. TCRdb applied fastp at Q25 and MiXCR to the public reads, then kept only in-frame beta chains. Rows merge per CDR3 protein into single entries with the most common DNA and genes. TCRdb, not the authors, supplied the V and J calls. This sample holds hundreds of thousands of distinct CDR3 sequences; roughly 40% were observed only once. The top ten hold approximately 8.7% of the sample.

Concerning this clonotype itself: Its antigen target is currently unknown. Per-base qualities were not stored, and no clone one base away is much larger.

Stable Graves' hyperthyroidism was defined as the absence of progression to ophthalmopathy over 18 months of follow-up. Hyperthyroidism patients were newly diagnosed, had a disease duration of under 2 months, and were aged 18 to 65 years. The study excluded patients with uncontrolled infections, other autoimmune diseases, pregnancy or lactation. Diagnoses relied on clinical symptoms, serum thyroxine and TRAb, thyroid ultrasound and orbital computed tomography. PBMCs were isolated from 8 to 10 ml of fresh peripheral blood by Ficoll-Paque density gradient centrifugation. Total RNA was extracted with Trizol reagent, and quality was checked on an Agilent 2100 Bioanalyzer.

The sequence links TRBV10-3 to TRBJ2-7; TRBD1 aligns with 10 central bases. Sequencing used blood. The clonotype originates from a young man with Graves' hyperthyroidism. The nucleotide sequence is TGTGCCACCGGGACAGGGGATAGTCACGAGCAGTACTTC. The translation is CATGTGDSHEQYF.